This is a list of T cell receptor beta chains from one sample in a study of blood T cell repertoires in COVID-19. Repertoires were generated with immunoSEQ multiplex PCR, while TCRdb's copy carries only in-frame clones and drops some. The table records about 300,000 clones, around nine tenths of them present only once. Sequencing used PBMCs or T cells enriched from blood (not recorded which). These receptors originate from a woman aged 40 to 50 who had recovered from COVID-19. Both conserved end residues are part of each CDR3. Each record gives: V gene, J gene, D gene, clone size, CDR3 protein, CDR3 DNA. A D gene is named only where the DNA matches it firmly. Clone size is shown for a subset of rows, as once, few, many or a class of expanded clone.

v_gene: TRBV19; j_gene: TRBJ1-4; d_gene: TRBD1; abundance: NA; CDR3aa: CATRPGRKQGGEKLFF; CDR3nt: TGTGCCACCAGGCCCGGGAGGAAACAGGGGGGTGAAAAACTGTTTTTT
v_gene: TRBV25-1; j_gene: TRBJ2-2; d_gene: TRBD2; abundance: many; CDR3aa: CASSEIIETSGNTGELFF; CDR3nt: TGTGCCAGCAGTGAGATTATAGAGACTAGCGGAAACACCGGGGAGCTGTTTTTT
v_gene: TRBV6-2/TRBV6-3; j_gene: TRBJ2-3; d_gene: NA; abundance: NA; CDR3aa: CASSSQVALTDTQYF; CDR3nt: TGTGCCAGCAGCTCCCAGGTCGCACTCACAGATACGCAGTATTTT
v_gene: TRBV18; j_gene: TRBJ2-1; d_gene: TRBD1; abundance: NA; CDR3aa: CASSPSGGRYNEQFF; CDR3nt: TGTGCCAGCTCACCTTCAGGGGGACGCTACAATGAGCAGTTCTTC
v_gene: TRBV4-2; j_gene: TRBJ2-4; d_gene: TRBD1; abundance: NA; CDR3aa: CASSRGTGETIQYF; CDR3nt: TGTGCCAGCAGCCGAGGGACAGGGGAAACAATTCAGTACTTC
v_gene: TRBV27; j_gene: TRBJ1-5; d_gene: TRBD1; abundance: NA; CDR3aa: CASSLRDSDQPQHF; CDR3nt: TGTGCCAGCAGTTTACGGGACAGCGATCAGCCCCAGCATTTT
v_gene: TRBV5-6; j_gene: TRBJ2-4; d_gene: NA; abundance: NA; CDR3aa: CASSLVDREEDIQYF; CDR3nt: TGTGCCAGCAGCTTGGTGGACAGAGAGGAGGACATTCAGTACTTC
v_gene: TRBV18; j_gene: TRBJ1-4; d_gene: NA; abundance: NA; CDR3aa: CASSTGTANEKLFF; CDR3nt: TGTGCCAGCTCAACAGGCACGGCTAATGAAAAACTGTTTTTT
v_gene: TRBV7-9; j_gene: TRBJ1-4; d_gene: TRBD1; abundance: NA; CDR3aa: CASSPQGGENEKLFF; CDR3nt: TGTGCCAGCAGCCCGCAGGGGGGCGAGAATGAAAAACTGTTTTTT
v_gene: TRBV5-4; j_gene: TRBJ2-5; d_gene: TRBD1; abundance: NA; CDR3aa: CASSSTGGRETQYF; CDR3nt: TGTGCCAGCAGCTCGACAGGGGGCCGGGAGACCCAGTACTTC
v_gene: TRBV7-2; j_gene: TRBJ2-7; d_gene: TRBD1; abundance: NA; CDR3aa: CASSLTGVGYEQYF; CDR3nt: TGTGCCAGCAGCTTAACAGGGGTGGGCTACGAGCAGTACTTC
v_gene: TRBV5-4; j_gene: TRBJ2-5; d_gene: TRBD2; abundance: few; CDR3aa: CASSKGLAGQETQYF; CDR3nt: TGTGCCAGCAGCAAGGGACTAGCGGGCCAAGAGACCCAGTACTTC
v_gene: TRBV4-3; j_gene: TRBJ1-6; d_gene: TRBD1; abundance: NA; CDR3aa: CASSRGTGANSPLHF; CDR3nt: TGCGCCAGCAGCCGAGGGACAGGGGCTAATTCACCCCTCCACTTT
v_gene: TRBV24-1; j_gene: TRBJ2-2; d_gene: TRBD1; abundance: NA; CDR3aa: CATSDRQGSGELFF; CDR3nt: TGTGCCACCAGTGACCGACAGGGGTCCGGGGAGCTGTTTTTT
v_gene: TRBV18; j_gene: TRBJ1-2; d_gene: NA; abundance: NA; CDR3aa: CASSPEGSRSGYTF; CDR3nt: TGTGCCAGCTCACCAGAAGGGAGTAGGAGTGGCTACACCTTC
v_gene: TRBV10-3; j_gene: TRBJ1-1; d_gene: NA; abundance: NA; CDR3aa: CAISDPGHPNTEAFF; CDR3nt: TGTGCCATCAGTGATCCGGGACACCCGAACACTGAAGCTTTCTTT
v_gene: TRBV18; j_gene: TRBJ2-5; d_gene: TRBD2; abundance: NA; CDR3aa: CASPGGPQPRVEETQYF; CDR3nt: TGTGCCAGCCCGGGGGGACCTCAACCAAGGGTGGAAGAGACCCAGTACTTC
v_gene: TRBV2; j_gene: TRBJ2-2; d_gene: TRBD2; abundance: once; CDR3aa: CASRGWGGRNTGELFF; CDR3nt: TGTGCCAGCAGGGGTTGGGGCGGGAGGAACACCGGGGAGCTGTTTTTT
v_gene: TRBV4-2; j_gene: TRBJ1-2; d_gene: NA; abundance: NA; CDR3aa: CASSQIPVNYGYTF; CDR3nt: TGTGCCAGCAGCCAAATTCCGGTTAACTATGGCTACACCTTC
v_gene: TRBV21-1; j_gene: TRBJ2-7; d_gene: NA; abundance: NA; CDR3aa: CASSNQARGQLLTYEQYF; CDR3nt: TGTGCCAGCAGCAATCAGGCCCGTGGGCAGCTCCTTACCTACGAGCAGTACTTC
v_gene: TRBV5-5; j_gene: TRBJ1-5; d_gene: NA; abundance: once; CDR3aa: CASSTGSNNQPQHF; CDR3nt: TGTGCCAGCAGCACAGGGAGTAACAATCAGCCCCAGCATTTT
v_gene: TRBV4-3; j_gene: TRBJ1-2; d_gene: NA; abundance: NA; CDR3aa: CASSQGSPGADYGYTF; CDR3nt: TGCGCCAGCAGCCAAGGCTCCCCAGGGGCGGACTATGGCTACACCTTC
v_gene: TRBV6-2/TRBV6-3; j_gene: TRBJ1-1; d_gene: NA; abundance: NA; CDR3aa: CASSYSVWGLDTEAFF; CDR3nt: TGTGCCAGCAGTTACTCAGTCTGGGGGCTGGACACTGAAGCTTTCTTT
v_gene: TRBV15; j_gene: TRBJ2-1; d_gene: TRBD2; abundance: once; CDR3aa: CATSRVGAGGYNEQFF; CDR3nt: TGTGCCACCAGCAGAGTTGGAGCGGGGGGTTACAATGAGCAGTTCTTC
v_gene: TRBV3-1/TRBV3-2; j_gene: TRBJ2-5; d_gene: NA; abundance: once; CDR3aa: CASSQDLNSGETQYF; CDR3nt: TGTGCCAGCAGCCAAGATTTGAACAGTGGGGAGACCCAGTACTTC
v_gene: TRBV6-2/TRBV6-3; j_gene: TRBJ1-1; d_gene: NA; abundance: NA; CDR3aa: CASSYQPGANTEAFF; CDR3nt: TGTGCCAGCAGTTACCAACCAGGGGCGAACACTGAAGCTTTCTTT
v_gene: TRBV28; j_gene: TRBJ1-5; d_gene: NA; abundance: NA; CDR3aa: CATLRDSNQPQHF; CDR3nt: TGTGCCACCCTGAGGGATAGCAATCAGCCCCAGCATTTT
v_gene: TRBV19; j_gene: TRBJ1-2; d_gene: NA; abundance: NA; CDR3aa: CASSNSQSYGYTF; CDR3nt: TGTGCCAGTAGTAATTCACAGTCCTATGGCTACACCTTC
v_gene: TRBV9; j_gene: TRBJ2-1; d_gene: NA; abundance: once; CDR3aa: CASSARTSLAHNEQFF; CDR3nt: TGTGCCAGCAGCGCCCGAACTAGCCTGGCTCACAATGAGCAGTTCTTC
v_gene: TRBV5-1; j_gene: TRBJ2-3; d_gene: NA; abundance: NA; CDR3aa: CASSLAWGVSPDDTQYF; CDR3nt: TGCGCCAGCAGCTTGGCCTGGGGGGTCTCCCCCGATGATACGCAGTATTTT
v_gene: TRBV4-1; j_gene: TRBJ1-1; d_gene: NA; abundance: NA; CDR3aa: CASSQVPQGRTEAFF; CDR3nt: TGCGCCAGCAGCCAAGTACCACAGGGTCGAACTGAAGCTTTCTTT
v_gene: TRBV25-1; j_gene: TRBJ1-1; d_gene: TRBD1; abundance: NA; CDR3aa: CASSSGTGGTEAFF; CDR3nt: TGTGCCAGCAGTTCCGGGACAGGGGGCACTGAAGCTTTCTTT
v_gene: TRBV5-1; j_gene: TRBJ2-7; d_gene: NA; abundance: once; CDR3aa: CASSSPGLSLTYEQYF; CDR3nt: TGCGCCAGCAGCTCGCCGGGTTTGAGCCTCACCTACGAGCAGTACTTC
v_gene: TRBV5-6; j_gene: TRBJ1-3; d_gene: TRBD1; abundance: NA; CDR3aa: CASSRDRRGNTIYF; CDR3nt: TGTGCCAGCAGCCGGGACAGGAGAGGAAACACCATATATTTT
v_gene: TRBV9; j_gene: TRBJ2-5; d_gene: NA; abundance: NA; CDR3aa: CASSVGGGGETQYF; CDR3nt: TGTGCCAGCAGCGTAGGAGGTGGAGGAGAGACCCAGTACTTC
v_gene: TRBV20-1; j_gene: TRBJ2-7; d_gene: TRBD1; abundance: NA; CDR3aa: CSASRLPGQGRYEQYF; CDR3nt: TGCAGTGCTAGTAGACTTCCGGGACAGGGGAGGTACGAGCAGTACTTC
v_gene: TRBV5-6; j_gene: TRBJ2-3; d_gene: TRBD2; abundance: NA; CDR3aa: CASSLIGVREGRDTQYF; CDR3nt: TGTGCCAGCAGCTTGATTGGGGTACGGGAGGGCCGAGATACGCAGTATTTT
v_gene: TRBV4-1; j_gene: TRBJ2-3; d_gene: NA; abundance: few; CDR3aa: CASSPLLAVFTDTQYF; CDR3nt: TGCGCCAGCAGCCCCCTGTTGGCCGTCTTCACAGATACGCAGTATTTT
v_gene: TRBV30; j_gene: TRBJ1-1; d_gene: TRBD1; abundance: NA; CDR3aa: CAWSSQGVGTEAFF; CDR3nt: TGTGCCTGGTCGTCACAGGGGGTGGGCACTGAAGCTTTCTTT
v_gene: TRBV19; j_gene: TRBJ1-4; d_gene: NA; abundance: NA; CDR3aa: CASSIGTMRTNEKLFF; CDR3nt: TGTGCCAGTAGTATAGGCACCATGAGAACTAATGAAAAACTGTTTTTT
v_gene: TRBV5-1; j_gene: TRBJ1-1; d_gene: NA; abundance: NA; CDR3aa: CASSPSPRDTEAFF; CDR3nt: TGCGCCAGCAGCCCCTCCCCCAGGGACACTGAAGCTTTCTTT
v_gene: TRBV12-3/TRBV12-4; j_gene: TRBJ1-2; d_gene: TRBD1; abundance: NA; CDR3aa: CASSWTGLYGYTF; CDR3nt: TGTGCCAGCAGTTGGACAGGCCTCTATGGCTACACCTTC
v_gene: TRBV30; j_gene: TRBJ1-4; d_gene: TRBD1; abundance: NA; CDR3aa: CASTRGHGEKLFF; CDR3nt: TGTGCCTCGACGAGGGGGCACGGTGAAAAACTGTTTTTT
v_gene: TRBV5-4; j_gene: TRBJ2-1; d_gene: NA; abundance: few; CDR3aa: CASSLGGDSNEQFF; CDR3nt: TGTGCCAGCAGCTTAGGAGGGGATAGCAATGAGCAGTTCTTC
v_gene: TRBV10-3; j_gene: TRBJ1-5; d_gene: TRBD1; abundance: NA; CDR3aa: CAIREQGVNQPQHF; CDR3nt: TGTGCCATCAGGGAGCAGGGGGTCAATCAGCCCCAGCATTTT
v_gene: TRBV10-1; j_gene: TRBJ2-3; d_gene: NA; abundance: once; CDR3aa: CASSESNGGGSRTDTQYF; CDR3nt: TGCGCCAGCAGTGAGTCGAATGGGGGAGGCTCTAGGACAGATACGCAGTATTTT
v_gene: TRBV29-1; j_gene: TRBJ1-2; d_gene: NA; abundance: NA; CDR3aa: CSVGPGTNYGYTF; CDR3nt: TGCAGCGTTGGACCCGGGACAAACTATGGCTACACCTTC
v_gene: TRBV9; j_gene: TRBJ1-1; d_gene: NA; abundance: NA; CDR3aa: CASTADGGWEEAFF; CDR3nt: TGTGCCAGCACCGCAGACGGGGGGTGGGAGGAAGCTTTCTTT
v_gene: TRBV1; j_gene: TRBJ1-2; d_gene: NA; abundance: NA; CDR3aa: CTSSQAPGNEFNNYGYTF; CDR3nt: TGCACCAGCAGCCAAGCCCCAGGGAACGAATTTAATAACTATGGCTACACCTTC